Presented here are 24 T cell receptor beta chains from one specimen sequenced in a study of cytomegalovirus exposure and HLA in healthy donors. The primer mix had 60 Vbeta and 13 Jbeta primers. The protocol was immunoSEQ multiplex PCR, while the TCRdb copy is restricted to in-frame clones and leaves out a portion. This table holds about 83,000 clones, about four fifths found once. Sequencing was done on a sample of PBMCs. These receptors were obtained from a woman in her thirties in good health and CMV-seronegative.

The chain links TRBV6-5 to TRBJ2-6; 8 bases map to TRBD2. The CDR3 loop spans 16 amino acids. Trimming at V came to 4 bases and at J to 2 bases, leaving 4 bases not matched to a gene. Germline V gene sequence: CDR1 MNHEY, CDR2 SVGAGI. The CDR3 sequence: CASSLSSGTGANVLTF. CDR3 nucleotide sequence: TGTGCCAGCAGTTTGAGTAGCGGGACTGGGGCCAACGTCCTGACTTTC.

The chain couples TRBV7-9 to TRBJ2-5, with D possibly being TRBD1 (6 bases). The CDR3 is 14 amino acids. Germline CDR1 reads SEHNR; CDR2 reads FQNEAQ (reference sequence). Trimming took 4 bases from V and 1 from J, leaving 10 bases between them. CDR3 loop: CASSSQDSQETQYF. The CDR3 DNA reads TGTGCCAGCAGCTCCCAGGACAGCCAAGAGACCCAGTACTTC.

This sequence joins TRBV25-1 and TRBJ2-5; D call uncertain. This CDR3 spans 15 amino acids. Trimming removed 4 bases from V and 1 base from J, with 13 bases in between. Germline values: CDR1 MGHDK, CDR2 SYGVNS. As DNA, the CDR3 is TGTGCCAGCAGTGTATCCGGAGTAGCCCAAGAGACCCAGTACTTC. Translation gives CASSVSGVAQETQYF.

The chain carries TRBV5-3 and TRBJ2-3; no clear D. TRBV5-3 is marked as an open reading frame, function uncertain. The CDR3 covers 16 residues. The germline V and J ends were trimmed by 0 bases and 2 bases, with 13 bases remaining between them. CDR3 DNA: TGTGCCAGAAGCTTGGCTCGTTTTACAGCCACAGATACGCAGTATTTT. Its translation: CARSLARFTATDTQYF.

V gene TRBV28 combines with J gene TRBJ1-3, with TRBD1 identical over 9 bases. The CDR3 has 16 residues. The V gene's germline CDR1 is MDHEN and CDR2 SYDVKM. V was clipped by 6 bases and J by 8 bases; unmatched bases: 14. Written as DNA, the CDR3 is TGTGCCAGCAGCCTCTCCCCGCGACAGGGGGGTTACACCATATATTTT. Translated, it gives CASSLSPRQGGYTIYF.

V and J are TRBV19 and TRBJ2-1; TRBD2 is a possible D gene (5 bases). V was pared by 7 bases and J by 0 bases, with 13 bases between. Germline lookup yields CDR1 LNHDA and CDR2 SQIVND (reference sequence). The CDR3 spans 15 residues. As DNA, the CDR3 is TGTGCCAGTACCCTCCAGCGGAGCTCCTACAATGAGCAGTTCTTC. The encoded protein is CASTLQRSSYNEQFF.

The CDR3 DNA sequence: TGCGCCAGCAGCCAAGGAGGGGACAGGAGGTCCAATGAGCAGTTCTTC. Its translation is CASSQGGDRRSNEQFF. V is TRBV4-1 and J is TRBJ2-1; 8 nucleotides match TRBD1. Germline V gene data show CDR1 as MGHRA and CDR2 as YSYEKL. V shed 1 base and J 6 bases; nucleotides not matched to a gene: 8. The CDR3 length is 16 residues.

Only a few counts were recorded for this clone. The chain recombines TRBV19 with TRBJ2-1; TRBD2 matches 11 bases. Unmatched junction bases numbered 10, after V lost 3 bases and J lost 0 bases. Germline V gives CDR1 LNHDA, CDR2 SQIVND (reference sequence). The CDR3 loop spans 19 amino acids. CDR3 region: CASSIYFIAGGSSYNEQFF. Written as DNA, the CDR3 is TGTGCCAGTAGTATTTACTTTATAGCGGGAGGGAGCTCCTACAATGAGCAGTTCTTC.

The rearrangement uses TRBV30 and TRBJ1-2; the D is unclear. The length of the CDR3 is 12 residues. Germline values: CDR1 GTSNPN, CDR2 SVGIG (reference sequence). Trimming removed 2 bases at V and 4 bases at J, with 8 bases between. The CDR3 loop reads CAWSLRLYGYTF. The CDR3 DNA is TGTGCCTGGAGTTTACGACTCTATGGCTACACCTTC.

The chain recombines TRBV6-6 with TRBJ1-1; D remains ambiguous. The CDR3 has 12 amino acids. V lost 6 bases to trimming and J lost 5 bases, with 10 bases between them. Germline V gene data show CDR1 as MNHNY and CDR2 as SVGAGI (reference sequence). CDR3 sequence reads: CASRPGGTEAFF. CDR3 coding DNA: TGTGCCAGCAGGCCCGGCGGGACTGAAGCTTTCTTT.

This chain connects TRBV18 to TRBJ2-1; D is undetermined. V shed 3 bases and J shed 9 bases, with 15 bases lying between them. The CDR3 loop spans 14 amino acids. Germline loops: CDR1 KGHSH, CDR2 LQKENI. CDR3 region: CASSPTPSQSEQFF. Written as DNA, the CDR3 is TGTGCCAGCTCACCGACTCCTTCTCAGAGTGAGCAGTTCTTC.

V usage is TRBV2 and J usage is TRBJ2-1; TRBD2 is a possible D gene (5 bases). V lost 3 bases to trimming and J lost 8 bases, with 14 bases between them. Germline V gene lookup returns CDR1 SNHLY and CDR2 FYNNEI. The CDR3 loop spans 14 amino acids. Here the CDR3 reads CASSDGGSGDEQFF. The CDR3 DNA reads as TGTGCCAGCAGTGATGGTGGGAGTGGGGATGAGCAGTTCTTC. The full variable domain, rest sourced from reference TRBV2 and TRBJ2-1, is EPEVTQTPSHQVTQMGQEVILRCVPISNHLYFYWYRQILGQKVEFLVSFYNNEISEKSEIFDDQFSVERPDGSNFTLKIRSTKLEDSAMYFCASSDGGSGDEQFFGPGTRLTVL.

V is TRBV28 and J is TRBJ1-2, with D maybe TRBD1 (6 bases). V was trimmed by 5 bases and J by 6 bases, leaving 10 bases between them. The V gene's germline CDR1 is MDHEN and CDR2 SYDVKM. The CDR3 runs 12 residues. The CDR3 bases are TGTGCCAGCAGTATGGGGACACATGGCTACACCTTC. Its translation is CASSMGTHGYTF.

The rearrangement joins TRBV4-3 to TRBJ1-5, with TRBD1 identical over 12 bases. Germline V gives CDR1 LGHNA, CDR2 YSLEER. The trim removed 0 bases at V and 7 bases at J, leaving 7 bases unmatched. This CDR3 region has 17 residues. The CDR3 protein is CASSQDEGTGGSQPQHF. CDR3 DNA sequence: TGCGCCAGCAGCCAAGATGAGGGGACAGGGGGCAGCCAGCCCCAGCATTTT.

This chain joins TRBV6-1 and TRBJ1-3, with TRBD1 matching 9 bases. The CDR3 extends over 16 amino acids. J gave up 4 bases and V 1 base, and 5 bases lay outside the gene matches. In germline, CDR1 is MNHNS, CDR2 SASEGT. CDR3 in amino acids: CASSEVGTGHGNTIYF. The CDR3 DNA is TGTGCCAGCAGTGAAGTGGGGACAGGGCACGGAAACACCATATATTTT.

The chain has TRBV28 and TRBJ2-2, with D perhaps matching TRBD1 (6 bases). The V and J ends lost 1 base and 0 bases respectively, with 12 bases between them. CDR1 and CDR2 from the germline V gene are MDHEN and SYDVKM. This CDR3 is built from 17 residues. The CDR3 DNA reads as TGTGCCAGCAGTTTATTAGGACAGAGAGCGAACACCGGGGAGCTGTTTTTT. It yields the protein CASSLLGQRANTGELFF.

The V gene is TRBV28, the J gene TRBJ2-2; 8 positions agree with TRBD1. CDR3 length: 14 amino acids. CDR1 is MDHEN, CDR2 SYDVKM, per germline. Trimming took 8 bases from V and 4 from J; bases not matched to a gene: 6. Here the CDR3 DNA reads TGTGCCAGCCGAAGGACAGGGATCACCGGGGAGCTGTTTTTT. It translates to CASRRTGITGELFF.

V is TRBV5-4 and J is TRBJ2-2, with TRBD2 identical over 9 bases. Per germline, CDR1 SGHNT and CDR2 YYREEE (reference sequence). The CDR3 contains 16 residues. J lost 6 bases, V lost 2 bases, and 8 bases had no gene match. The CDR3 DNA reads TGTGCCAGCAGCTTCGGTCTGTTAGCGGGAGCCGGGGAGCTGTTTTTT. Protein product: CASSFGLLAGAGELFF. The full variable domain, completed using reference TRBV5-4 and TRBJ2-2, is ETGVTQSPTHLIKTRGQQVTLRCSSQSGHNTVSWYQQALGQGPQFIFQYYREEENGRGNFPPRFSGLQFPNYSSELNVNALELDDSALYLCASSFGLLAGAGELFFGEGSRLTVL.

The chain is built from TRBV18 and TRBJ2-2; 8 bases agree with TRBD1. CDR1 is KGHSH and CDR2 is LQKENI in the germline V gene. The CDR3 is made up of 15 amino acids. V shed 3 bases and J 3 bases; nucleotides not matched to a gene: 3. In DNA, the CDR3 is TGTGCCAGCTCACCGACGACAGGGGACACCGGGGAGCTGTTTTTT. As protein: CASSPTTGDTGELFF. Full variable domain (missing parts from reference TRBV18 and TRBJ2-2): NAGVMQNPRHLVRRRGQEARLRCSPMKGHSHVYWYRQLPEEGLKFMVYLQKENIIDESGMPKERFSAEFPKEGPSILRIQQVVRGDSAAYFCASSPTTGDTGELFFGEGSRLTVL.

This rearrangement joins TRBV5-1 to TRBJ2-7; 7 bases match TRBD2. V gave up 4 bases and J gave up 6 bases; unmatched junction bases: 4. Germline CDR1 and CDR2: SGHRS and YFSETQ. The CDR3 runs to 12 residues. Here the CDR3 reads CASSLTSVEQYF. The CDR3 DNA reads as TGCGCCAGCAGCCTTACTAGCGTCGAGCAGTACTTC.

This clone came up a few times. CDR3 region: CASSPPDILNTEAFF. CDR3 nucleotides: TGCGCCAGCAGTCCCCCCGACATTTTGAACACTGAAGCTTTCTTT. The chain joins TRBV5-1 to TRBJ1-1; D uncertain. From germline, CDR1 is SGHRS and CDR2 YFSETQ. This CDR3 is 15 amino acids long. Trimming pared 5 bases from V and 0 bases from J, leaving 14 bases between.

J is TRBJ2-3 and V is TRBV15; D possibly corresponds to TRBD1 (5 bases). Per the germline V gene, CDR1 is LNHNV and CDR2 is YYDKDF (reference sequence). The CDR3 totals 14 residues. Trimming pared 2 bases from V and 2 bases from J, leaving 8 bases between. The CDR3 DNA reads as TGTGCCACCAGCAGACAGGGATACACAGATACGCAGTATTTT. Translating it yields CATSRQGYTDTQYF. Variable domain in full (rest from reference TRBV15 and TRBJ2-3): DAMVIQNPRYQVTQFGKPVTLSCSQTLNHNVMYWYQQKSSQAPKLLFHYYDKDFNNEADTPDNFQSRRPNTSFCFLDIRSPGLGDTAMYLCATSRQGYTDTQYFGPGTRLTVL.

The J gene is TRBJ2-7, the V gene TRBV4-1; the D gene is possibly TRBD1 (5 bases). CDR3 length: 13 amino acids. The V end lost 1 base, the J end lost 2 bases, and 6 bases lay between the germline ends. Germline CDR1 is MGHRA and CDR2 is YSYEKL. This CDR3 reads CASSQGTTYEQYF. The DNA for the CDR3 is TGCGCCAGCAGCCAAGGGACAACCTACGAGCAGTACTTC.

The J gene is TRBJ2-3, the V gene TRBV12-5; TRBD1 matches at 9 bases. The V segment lost 6 bases and the J segment 3 bases; nucleotides outside the gene matches: 4. The CDR3 is made up of 14 amino acids. The germline V gene encodes CDR1 LGHNT and CDR2 FRNRAP. As DNA, the CDR3 is TGTGCTAGTGGCTACGGACAGGGGACAGATACGCAGTATTTT. Translating gives CASGYGQGTDTQYF. The complete variable domain, with remaining parts taken from reference TRBV12-5 and TRBJ2-3, reads DARVTQTPRHKVTEMGQEVTMRCQPILGHNTVFWYRQTMMQGLELLAYFRNRAPLDDSGMPKDRFSAEMPDATLATLKIQPSEPRDSAVYFCASGYGQGTDTQYFGPGTRLTVL.